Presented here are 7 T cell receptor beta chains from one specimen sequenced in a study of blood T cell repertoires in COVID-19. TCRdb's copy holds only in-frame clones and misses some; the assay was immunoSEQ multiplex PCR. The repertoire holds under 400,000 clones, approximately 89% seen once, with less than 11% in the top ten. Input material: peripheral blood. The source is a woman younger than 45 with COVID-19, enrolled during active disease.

The CDR3 sequence is CASSQAGLSYEQYF. Written as DNA, the CDR3 is TGTGCCAGCAGCCAAGCGGGACTCTCCTACGAGCAGTACTTC. This chain joins TRBV3-1 (or the pseudogene TRBV3-2) and TRBJ2-7; tentative D call: TRBD2 (6 bases). From germline, CDR1 is LGHDT and CDR2 YNNKEL (reference sequence). V lost 1 base and J 0 bases, leaving 7 bases between the germline ends. The CDR3 consists of 14 residues.

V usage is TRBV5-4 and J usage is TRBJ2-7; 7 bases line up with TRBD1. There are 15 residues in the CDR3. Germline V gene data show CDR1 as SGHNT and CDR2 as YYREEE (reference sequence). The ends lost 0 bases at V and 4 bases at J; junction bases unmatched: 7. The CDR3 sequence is CASSLAVGQLYEQYF. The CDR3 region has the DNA TGTGCCAGCAGCTTGGCCGTGGGACAGCTATACGAGCAGTACTTC. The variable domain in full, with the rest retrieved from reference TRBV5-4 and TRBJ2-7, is ETGVTQSPTHLIKTRGQQVTLRCSSQSGHNTVSWYQQALGQGPQFIFQYYREEENGRGNFPPRFSGLQFPNYSSELNVNALELDDSALYLCASSLAVGQLYEQYFGPGTRLTVT.

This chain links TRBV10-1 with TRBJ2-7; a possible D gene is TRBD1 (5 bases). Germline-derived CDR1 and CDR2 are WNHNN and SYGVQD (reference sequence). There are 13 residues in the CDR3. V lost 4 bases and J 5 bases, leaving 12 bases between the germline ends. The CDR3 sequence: CASSGRVGDEQYF. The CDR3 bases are TGCGCCAGCAGTGGCAGGGTCGGAGACGAGCAGTACTTC.

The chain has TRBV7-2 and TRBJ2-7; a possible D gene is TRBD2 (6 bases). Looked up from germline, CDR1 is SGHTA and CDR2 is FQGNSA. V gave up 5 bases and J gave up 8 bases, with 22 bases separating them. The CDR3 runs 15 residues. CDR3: CASSADRDSLFQQYF. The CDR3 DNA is TGTGCCAGCAGCGCTGACCGGGACTCGCTCTTTCAGCAGTACTTC. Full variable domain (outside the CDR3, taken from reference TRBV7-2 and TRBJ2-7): GAGVSQSPSNKVTEKGKDVELRCDPISGHTALYWYRQSLGQGLEFLIYFQGNSAPDKSGLPSDRFSAERTGGSVSTLTIQRTQQEDSAVYLCASSADRDSLFQQYFGPGTRLTVT.

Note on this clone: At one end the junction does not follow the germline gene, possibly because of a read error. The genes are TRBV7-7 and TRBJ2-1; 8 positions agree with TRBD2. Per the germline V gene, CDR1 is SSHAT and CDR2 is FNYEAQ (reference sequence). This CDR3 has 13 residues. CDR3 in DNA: TGTGCTAGCAGTAGGATGGCGGGAGGTGAGCAGTTCTTC. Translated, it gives CASSRMAGGEQFF. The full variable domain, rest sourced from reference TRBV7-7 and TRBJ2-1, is GAGVSQSPRYKVTKRGQDVTLRCDPISSHATLYWYQQALGQGPEFLTYFNYEAQPDKSGLPSDRFSAERPEGSISTLTIQRTEQRDSAMYRCASSRMAGGEQFFGPGTRLTVL.

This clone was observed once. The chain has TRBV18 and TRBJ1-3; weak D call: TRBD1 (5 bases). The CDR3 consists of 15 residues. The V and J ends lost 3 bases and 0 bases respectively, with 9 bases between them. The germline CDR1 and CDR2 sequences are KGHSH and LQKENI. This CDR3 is CASSPTDSSGNTIYF. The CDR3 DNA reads TGTGCCAGCTCACCGACTGACAGCTCTGGAAACACCATATATTTT.

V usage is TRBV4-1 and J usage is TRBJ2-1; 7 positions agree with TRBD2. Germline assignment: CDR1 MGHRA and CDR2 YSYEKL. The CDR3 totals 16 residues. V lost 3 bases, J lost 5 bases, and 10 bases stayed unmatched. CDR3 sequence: CASSQGSGAWDNEQFF. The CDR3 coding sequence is TGCGCCAGCAGCCAGGGGAGCGGGGCCTGGGACAATGAGCAGTTCTTC.